These 9 T cell receptor beta chains were sequenced from one sample in a study of T-cell reconstitution after alpha-beta-depleted transplantation in children. Preparation of the TCRbeta library involved a method that used unique molecular identifiers. From the PCR reads, TCRdb called clonotypes with MiXCR, one entry per CDR3 protein. Of a few hundred thousand distinct CDR3 sequences detected, about a sixth appear once; the ten largest clones hold around 3.3%. Sequencing was performed on PBMCs from the stem cell graft donor, taken from the stem cell graft. Every receptor here comes from a human donor who donated a stem cell graft to a child with acute lymphoblastic leukemia.

The rearrangement uses TRBV5-4 and TRBJ1-2; perhaps TRBD1 as D (5 bases). Germline CDR1 reads SGHNT; CDR2 reads YYREEE (reference sequence). V lost 0 bases, J lost 6 bases, and 12 bases lay in between. The CDR3 sequence is 14 residues long. The CDR3 nucleotides read TGTGCCAGCAGCTTGGCGCCGGGGGACCATGGCTACACCTTC. Translation gives CASSLAPGDHGYTF.

This clonotype was seen only a few times. This CDR3 reads CASRGDLMNTEAFF. In DNA, the CDR3 is TGTGCCAGCCGTGGAGATTTGATGAACACTGAAGCTTTCTTT. V is TRBV25-1 and J is TRBJ1-1; D is unclear. Trimming took 8 bases from V and 0 from J, leaving 13 bases between them. Germline V gene sequence: CDR1 MGHDK, CDR2 SYGVNS. The CDR3 runs to 14 residues.

The V and J genes are TRBV12-3 or TRBV12-4 and TRBJ2-3; maybe TRBD2 (6 bases). Between the trimmed V and J ends, which lost 6 bases and 2 bases, there was a span of 18 bases. The CDR3 extends over 16 amino acids. The CDR3 is CASSRDPGLFTDTQYF. The CDR3 nucleotides are TGTGCCAGCAGCCGAGATCCGGGACTTTTCACAGATACGCAGTATTTT.

There are many counts of this clonotype. Sequence at one end of the junction differs from germline and may be a read error. This chain joins TRBV18 and TRBJ1-6; 7 bases match TRBD1. Germline assignment: CDR1 KGHSH and CDR2 LQKENI. The CDR3 consists of 14 residues. CDR3 sequence (DNA): TGCGCCAGCAGTCGAGACAGGGAGAATTCACCCCTCCACTTT. Translated: CASSRDRENSPLHF. The full variable domain, completed using reference TRBV18 and TRBJ1-6, is NAGVMQNPRHLVRRRGQEARLRCSPMKGHSHVYWYRQLPEEGLKFMVYLQKENIIDESGMPKERFSAEFPKEGPSILRIQQVVRGDSAAYFCASSRDRENSPLHFGNGTRLTVT.

V and J are TRBV7-9 and TRBJ2-5; a possible D gene is TRBD2 (5 bases). The CDR3 is 14 residues long. Germline V lookup: CDR1 SEHNR, CDR2 FQNEAQ (reference sequence). Trimming cost V 2 bases and J 5 bases, with 12 bases left between them. This CDR3 is CASSLLSAAETQYF. DNA of the CDR3: TGTGCCAGCAGCTTATTGTCAGCGGCGGAGACCCAGTACTTC.

The chain uses TRBV4-1 and TRBJ2-7, with 9 bases fitting TRBD2. With 0 bases clipped from V and 4 bases from J, the junction kept 4 bases outside the gene matches. This CDR3 spans 15 amino acids. CDR1 is MGHRA and CDR2 is YSYEKL in the germline V gene. CDR3 nucleotides: TGCGCCAGCAGCCAAGATCCAGCGGGAGGTTACGAGCAGTACTTC. Translated: CASSQDPAGGYEQYF.

This clonotype appeared a few times. This chain joins TRBV5-1 and TRBJ2-7, with 8 bases that match TRBD1. This CDR3 has 13 amino acids. V shed 5 bases and J 4 bases; nucleotides not matched to a gene: 5. Germline lookup yields CDR1 SGHRS and CDR2 YFSETQ. This chain's CDR3 is CASSYDRGYEQYF. The CDR3 coding sequence is TGCGCCAGCAGTTACGACAGGGGTTACGAGCAGTACTTC.

This clonotype was observed a few times. The genes are TRBV6-5 and TRBJ2-7; D is unclear. The CDR3 contains 14 residues. The germline gives CDR1 MNHEY, CDR2 SVGAGI. V lost 1 base and J 0 bases, leaving 7 bases between the germline ends. CDR3 residues: CASSYLSSSYEQYF. In DNA form, the CDR3 reads TGTGCCAGCAGTTACTTGTCTAGCTCCTACGAGCAGTACTTC.

This clonotype was recorded at least ten times. The chain links TRBV9 to TRBJ2-3; 9 nucleotides align to TRBD2. The J segment lost 2 bases and the V segment lost 0 bases, leaving 1 base of the junction unmatched. The CDR3 is 15 residues long. The germline V gene encodes CDR1 SGDLS and CDR2 YYNGEE. The CDR3 loop is CASSVASGITDTQYF. The CDR3 bases are TGTGCCAGCAGCGTAGCTAGCGGGATCACAGATACGCAGTATTTT.